This TCR beta chain was obtained from a study of blood T cells in healthy people across ages. Study-wide results and limits: Significant beta diversity loss was already apparent by age about 42, declining roughly linearly. Shifts in expanded clonotypes may have been confounded by donor CMV status, which was unknown.

Samples had at least 7 million PBMCs isolated from them. Sample-barcoded 5' priming and a J-beta primer mix drove a second PCR of about 7 to 11 cycles. Any given sample supplied a minimum of 3 million CDR3-containing paired-end reads. Using its own MiXCR run on the 5' RACE reads, TCRdb lists one record per CDR3 protein. The sample includes about 1.5 million distinct CDR3 sequences, approximately 39% of them seen just once. In its sample, this clonotype was seen a few times. Its antigen is not known. The CDR3 is 15 residues long. Trimming removed 0 bases from V and 4 bases from J; junction bases left unmatched: 5. The germline CDR1 and CDR2 sequences are DFQATT and SNEGSKA (reference sequence).

The gene calls are TRBV20-1 and TRBJ2-1, with 8 bases matching TRBD2. This TCR derives from a woman aged 18-30 years in good health. The specimen was blood. In DNA form, the CDR3 reads TGCAGTGCTAGAGATGCACTAGCGGATTACAATGAGCAGTTCTTC. Protein sequence: CSARDALADYNEQFF.